A single sample is the source of the 23 T cell receptor beta chains below, sequenced in a study of identical twins. Via MiXCR, TCRdb re-called the 5' RACE reads, giving one row per CDR3 protein. The sample holds some 460,000 distinct CDR3 sequences, 12% to 15% seen once. In addition, the sample was reused for a study of yellow fever vaccine responses in identical twins.

Sequencing was performed on CD4+ T cells sorted from blood. All receptors come from a woman aged 18-29 years in good health.

This clonotype has only a few counts. The chain joins TRBV6-2 or TRBV6-3 to TRBJ2-1; TRBD2 aligns across 10 bases. Germline V CDR1 and CDR2: MNHEY, SVGEGT. This CDR3 has 14 amino acids. After removal of 4 bases from V and 8 bases from J, the junction contained 5 bases not matched to a gene. CDR3 in amino acids: CASSLHLAGDEQFF. Here the CDR3 DNA reads TGTGCCAGCAGTTTACACCTAGCGGGAGATGAGCAGTTCTTC.

This clonotype was detected a few times. The chain has TRBV12-3 or TRBV12-4 and TRBJ1-1; 9 nucleotides agree with TRBD1. The CDR3 extends over 14 amino acids. The junction had 4 bases not matched to a gene; V was cut back by 7 bases and J by 1 base. DNA of the CDR3: TGTGCCAGCACCCCGGGACAGGGGAACACTGAAGCTTTCTTT. Residues: CASTPGQGNTEAFF.

This clonotype was seen only a few times. J is TRBJ1-3 and V is TRBV15; D gene unclear. V gave up 0 bases and J gave up 0 bases, with 15 bases separating them. CDR3 length: 18 amino acids. Germline loops: CDR1 LNHNV, CDR2 YYDKDF (reference sequence). The CDR3 coding sequence is TGTGCCACCAGCAGAGATATCTACAGCTTTAACTCTGGAAACACCATATATTTT. Its translation: CATSRDIYSFNSGNTIYF.

At least ten counts were recorded for this clonotype. The chain employs TRBV12-3 or TRBV12-4 and TRBJ1-2, with a tentative D call TRBD1 (5 bases). Between the trimmed V and J ends, which lost 6 bases and 6 bases, there was a span of 14 bases. CDR3 length: 13 amino acids. CDR3 protein: CASSKTGGDGYTF. The CDR3 bases are TGTGCCAGCAGCAAAACAGGAGGCGATGGCTACACCTTC.

This clonotype was observed at least ten times. The chain has TRBV6-1 and TRBJ2-7; TRBD2 aligns across 8 bases. V lost 7 bases to trimming and J lost 0 bases; unmatched junction nucleotides: 11. The CDR3 sequence is 16 residues long. The V gene's germline CDR1 is MNHNS and CDR2 SASEGT. The CDR3 DNA reads TGTGCCAGCAAACCCCGGGGGGGGAGTCACTCCTACGAGCAGTACTTC. Translation gives CASKPRGGSHSYEQYF.

This clonotype was seen a handful of times. The CDR3 bases are TGCGCCAGCAGCATAGACGGGTATAGCAATCAGCCCCAGCATTTT. Translating gives CASSIDGYSNQPQHF. This chain connects TRBV5-1 to TRBJ1-5; no clear D gene. Germline values: CDR1 SGHRS, CDR2 YFSETQ. V gave up 4 bases and J gave up 0 bases, with 11 bases separating them. This CDR3 spans 15 amino acids.

This sequence joins TRBV7-2 and TRBJ2-3, with TRBD1 matching over 8 bases. Per germline, CDR1 SGHTA and CDR2 FQGNSA. With V trimmed by 2 bases and J by 0 bases, 4 bases remained unmatched. The CDR3 extends over 16 amino acids. The CDR3 nucleotides read TGTGCCAGCAGCTTAAGACAGGGGTCAAGCACAGATACGCAGTATTTT. It codes for CASSLRQGSSTDTQYF.

This clonotype was seen only a few times. This chain uses TRBV5-1 with TRBJ2-2; D could derive from TRBD1 or TRBD2 (5 bases each). V lost 3 bases and J lost 4, with 13 bases in between. The CDR3 runs 15 residues. Germline values: CDR1 SGHRS, CDR2 YFSETQ. The CDR3 loop reads CASSSVGTTTGELFF. CDR3 DNA sequence: TGCGCCAGCAGCTCGGTCGGGACCACCACCGGGGAGCTGTTTTTT. The whole variable domain, remainder taken from reference TRBV5-1 and TRBJ2-2, is KAGVTQTPRYLIKTRGQQVTLSCSPISGHRSVSWYQQTPGQGLQFLFEYFSETQRNKGNFPGRFSGRQFSNSRSEMNVSTLELGDSALYLCASSSVGTTTGELFFGEGSRLTVL.

This clonotype was seen repeatedly, ten times or more. The chain joins TRBV5-1 to TRBJ2-3; unclear D gene. The CDR3 sequence is 16 residues long. Germline assignment: CDR1 SGHRS and CDR2 YFSETQ. With 4 bases removed from V and 0 bases from J, the gap between germline ends came to 15 bases. This CDR3 reads CASSTDTKGSTDTQYF. The DNA of the CDR3 is TGCGCCAGCAGCACAGACACCAAAGGGAGCACAGATACGCAGTATTTT. Full variable domain (rest looked up from reference TRBV5-1 and TRBJ2-3): KAGVTQTPRYLIKTRGQQVTLSCSPISGHRSVSWYQQTPGQGLQFLFEYFSETQRNKGNFPGRFSGRQFSNSRSEMNVSTLELGDSALYLCASSTDTKGSTDTQYFGPGTRLTVL.

The V and J genes are TRBV5-1 and TRBJ1-5, with D perhaps TRBD1 (5 bases). Germline V gene sequence: CDR1 SGHRS, CDR2 YFSETQ. Trimming left V 4 bases short and J 4 bases short, with 9 bases between. This CDR3 region has 13 residues. In nucleotides, the CDR3 is TGCGCCAGCAGCCGGGACGTGAATCAGCCCCAGCATTTT. It translates to CASSRDVNQPQHF.

The CDR3 bases are TGCGCCAGCAGCTTACGGACAGGGCCCACAAGCTCCTACGAGCAGTACTTC. It translates to CASSLRTGPTSSYEQYF. V is TRBV5-1 and J is TRBJ2-7; 8 bases align to TRBD1. After removal of 2 bases from V and 0 bases from J, the junction contained 10 bases not matched to a gene. This CDR3 is built from 17 residues. Germline lookup yields CDR1 SGHRS and CDR2 YFSETQ. The entire variable domain, with the rest obtained from reference TRBV5-1 and TRBJ2-7, is as follows: KAGVTQTPRYLIKTRGQQVTLSCSPISGHRSVSWYQQTPGQGLQFLFEYFSETQRNKGNFPGRFSGRQFSNSRSEMNVSTLELGDSALYLCASSLRTGPTSSYEQYFGPGTRLTVT.

V usage is TRBV7-2 and J usage is TRBJ2-1; D is ambiguous. V was pared by 5 bases and J by 5 bases, with 10 bases between. The CDR3 is 13 residues long. Germline CDR1 SGHTA, CDR2 FQGNSA. CDR3 in DNA: TGTGCCAGCAGCCCTCTTTGGGACAATGAGCAGTTCTTC. It codes for CASSPLWDNEQFF.

The V gene is TRBV6-2 or TRBV6-3, the J gene TRBJ2-7, with 9 bases fitting TRBD1. The V gene end was trimmed by 7 bases and the J gene end by 2 bases; junction bases not matched to a gene: 6. The CDR3 is 14 amino acids. Germline values: CDR1 MNHEY, CDR2 SVGEGT. Here the CDR3 DNA reads TGTGCCAGCAAAATGGGACAGGGACCCTACGAGCAGTACTTC. It encodes CASKMGQGPYEQYF.

The CDR3 loop reads CASSLGWSPTSYEQYF. As DNA, the CDR3 is TGTGCCAGCAGCCTCGGTTGGAGCCCTACCTCCTACGAGCAGTACTTC. J is TRBJ2-7 and V is TRBV12-3 or TRBV12-4, with D uncertain. The CDR3 sequence is 16 residues long. Trimming stripped 6 bases from V and 0 bases from J, with 18 bases between.

The chain is built from TRBV7-9 and TRBJ2-7; D is unresolved. The CDR3 loop spans 12 amino acids. Germline lookup yields CDR1 SEHNR and CDR2 FQNEAQ (reference sequence). V lost 1 base, J lost 7 bases, and 8 bases lay in between. CDR3 loop: CASSLEGREQYF. The CDR3 DNA is TGTGCCAGCAGCTTAGAGGGTCGGGAGCAGTACTTC.

This clonotype has at least ten counts. The V and J genes are TRBV5-1 and TRBJ1-1; 9 bases are shared with TRBD1. The CDR3 covers 15 residues. Per germline, CDR1 SGHRS and CDR2 YFSETQ. With V trimmed by 0 bases and J by 4 bases, 4 bases remained unmatched. The CDR3 DNA is TGCGCCAGCAGCTTGGACGGACAGGGGTTCACTGAAGCTTTCTTT. Protein product: CASSLDGQGFTEAFF.

The chain is built from TRBV19 and TRBJ2-3; TRBD1 aligns across 7 bases. Germline trimming cut 6 bases from V and 2 bases from J; bases unmatched to any gene: 5. The CDR3 contains 14 residues. Germline CDR1 and CDR2: LNHDA and SQIVND (reference sequence). The CDR3 nucleotides are TGTGCCAGTAGACCGACAGGGATCACAGATACGCAGTATTTT. Protein product: CASRPTGITDTQYF. Variable domain in full (rest from reference TRBV19 and TRBJ2-3): DGGITQSPKYLFRKEGQNVTLSCEQNLNHDAMYWYRQDPGQGLRLIYYSQIVNDFQKGDIAEGYSVSREKKESFPLTVTSAQKNPTAFYLCASRPTGITDTQYFGPGTRLTVL.

The genes are TRBV5-1 and TRBJ2-5; TRBD2 matches at 11 bases. The germline V gene has CDR1 SGHRS and CDR2 YFSETQ. The CDR3 has 15 residues. Trimming at V came to 4 bases and at J to 5 bases, leaving 7 bases not matched to a gene. This CDR3 is CASSRWTSGSETQYF. The CDR3 DNA reads as TGCGCCAGCAGCCGCTGGACTAGCGGGTCGGAGACCCAGTACTTC. Full variable domain (outside the CDR3, taken from reference TRBV5-1 and TRBJ2-5): KAGVTQTPRYLIKTRGQQVTLSCSPISGHRSVSWYQQTPGQGLQFLFEYFSETQRNKGNFPGRFSGRQFSNSRSEMNVSTLELGDSALYLCASSRWTSGSETQYFGPGTRLLVL.

The chain carries TRBV15 and TRBJ2-7; D call uncertain. CDR1 LNHNV and CDR2 YYDKDF come from the germline V gene (reference sequence). V gave up 0 bases and J gave up 5 bases, with 8 bases separating them. CDR3 length equals 13 residues. The CDR3 protein is CATSRDRPDEQYF. DNA for the CDR3: TGTGCCACCAGCAGAGATCGGCCTGACGAGCAGTACTTC.

The chain uses TRBV23-1 and TRBJ2-6; a possible D gene is TRBD2 (6 bases). TRBV23-1 qualifies as an ORF whose function is uncertain. Trimming removed 2 bases from V and 0 bases from J, with 8 bases in between. The CDR3 is made up of 16 amino acids. CDR3 protein: CASSQLGGSGANVLTF. The DNA for the CDR3 is TGCGCCAGCAGTCAACTCGGGGGCTCTGGGGCCAACGTCCTGACTTTC.

This clonotype has a handful of counts. V is TRBV3-1 and J is TRBJ2-7; D not certain. Between the trimmed V and J ends, which lost 3 bases and 7 bases, there was a span of 16 bases. This CDR3 comprises 14 residues. Germline V gene sequence: CDR1 LGHDT, CDR2 YNNKEL (reference sequence). The CDR3 bases are TGTGCCAGCAGCCAGACGACTGGCCCTCGGGAGCAGTACTTC. Translation gives CASSQTTGPREQYF.

This clonotype was seen more than once but under ten times. V usage is TRBV5-1 and J usage is TRBJ1-2, with no clear D. The CDR3 is 13 amino acids. Germline V gives CDR1 SGHRS, CDR2 YFSETQ. Trimming took off 5 bases at V and 1 base at J, with 9 bases between the two ends. CDR3 amino acids: CASRRSDNYGYTF. In nucleotides, the CDR3 is TGCGCCAGCAGACGAAGTGATAACTATGGCTACACCTTC.

This clonotype was recorded at least ten times. The J gene is TRBJ2-1, the V gene TRBV2; 8 bases fit TRBD1. The CDR3 runs to 15 residues. Germline V gene sequence: CDR1 SNHLY, CDR2 FYNNEI. V lost 5 bases and J lost 4; bases outside the gene matches: 7. The chain's CDR3 is CASSLTGEHYNEQFF. CDR3 nucleotides: TGTGCCAGCAGTTTGACAGGGGAACATTACAATGAGCAGTTCTTC.